This T cell receptor beta chain emerged from a study of blood T cell repertoires in COVID-19. Study context: T cells, B-cell-depleted T cells, or PBMCs supplied cDNA or gDNA.

The CDR3 covers 14 residues. Germline assignment: CDR1 SGHDT and CDR2 YYEEEE. The V end was cut by 1 base, the J end by 5 bases, with 12 bases between. Using immunoSEQ multiplex PCR, the repertoire was profiled, and TCRdb retains in-frame clones only, with some absent. The table has 210,000 or so clones, around 89% seen once. This sequence joins TRBV5-6 and TRBJ1-2; no clear D. The specimen sequenced was peripheral blood. This TCR was sampled from a woman aged 40 to 49 with acute or convalescent COVID-19. The CDR3 protein is CASSLKAQVYGYTF. DNA of the CDR3: TGTGCCAGCAGCTTGAAAGCCCAGGTATATGGCTACACCTTC.